The 2 T cell receptor beta chains in this list originate from one sample, sequenced in a study of blood T cell repertoires in COVID-19. TCRdb's table, derived via immunoSEQ multiplex PCR, lists solely in-frame clones and lacks some. In the table there are about 190,000 clones, more than 75% of which are singletons. The sample was PBMCs or T cells enriched from blood (not recorded which). The receptors originated from a woman in her forties or fifties with acute COVID-19.

The chain employs TRBV10-1 and TRBJ2-2; 7 positions agree with TRBD2. The V segment lost 2 bases and the J segment 7 bases; nucleotides outside the gene matches: 7. The CDR3 runs to 15 residues. Germline values: CDR1 WNHNN, CDR2 SYGVQD (reference sequence). The CDR3 DNA is TGCGCCAGCAGTGAGGATCGCGGGGGTGGCGGGGAGCTGTTTTTT. The encoded protein is CASSEDRGGGGELFF.

This sequence joins TRBV5-5 and TRBJ1-1; D perhaps matches TRBD1 (5 bases). Per the germline V gene, CDR1 is SGHKS and CDR2 is YYEKEE (reference sequence). V was trimmed by 6 bases and J by 0 bases, leaving 15 bases between them. The CDR3 totals 15 residues. CDR3 region: CASNSEGALNTEAFF. In DNA form, the CDR3 reads TGTGCCAGCAACTCGGAAGGGGCGTTGAACACTGAAGCTTTCTTT.